This T cell receptor beta chain was recovered during a study of cytomegalovirus exposure and HLA in healthy donors. Amplification used 60 Vbeta primers and 13 Jbeta primers. Profiling relied on immunoSEQ multiplex PCR, and the TCRdb table lists in-frame clones only, not all of them. The sample yields some 130,000 clones, approximately 78% seen once. The sequencing input was PBMCs. The receptor comes from a woman aged 45 to 65 in good health and CMV-seropositive.

The CDR3 sequence is CASSPWTSGANEQFF. CDR3 DNA sequence: TGTGCCAGCAGCCCCTGGACTAGCGGGGCAAATGAGCAGTTCTTC. The chain uses TRBV7-2 and TRBJ2-1; 12 bases agree with TRBD2. The CDR3 covers 15 residues. Losses at the gene ends were 5 bases for V and 7 bases for J; bases not matched to a gene: 6. Germline loops: CDR1 SGHTA, CDR2 FQGNSA.